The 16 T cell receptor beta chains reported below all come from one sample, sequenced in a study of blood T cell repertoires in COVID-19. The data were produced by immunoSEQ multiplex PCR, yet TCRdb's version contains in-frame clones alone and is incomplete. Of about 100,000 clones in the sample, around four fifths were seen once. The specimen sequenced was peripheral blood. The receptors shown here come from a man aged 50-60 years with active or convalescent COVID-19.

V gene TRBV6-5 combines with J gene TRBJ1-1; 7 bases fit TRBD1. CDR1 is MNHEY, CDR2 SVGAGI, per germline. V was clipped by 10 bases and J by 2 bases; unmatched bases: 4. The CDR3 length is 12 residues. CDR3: CAIGGGNTEAFF. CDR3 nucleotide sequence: TGTGCCATAGGAGGGGGCAACACTGAAGCTTTCTTT.

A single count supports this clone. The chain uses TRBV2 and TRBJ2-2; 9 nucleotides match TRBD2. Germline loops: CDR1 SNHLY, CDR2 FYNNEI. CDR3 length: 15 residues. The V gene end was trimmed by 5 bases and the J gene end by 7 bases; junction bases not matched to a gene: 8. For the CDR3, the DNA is TGTGCCAGCAGTATAATAGCGGGAGTCGGCGGGGAGCTGTTTTTT. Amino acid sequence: CASSIIAGVGGELFF.

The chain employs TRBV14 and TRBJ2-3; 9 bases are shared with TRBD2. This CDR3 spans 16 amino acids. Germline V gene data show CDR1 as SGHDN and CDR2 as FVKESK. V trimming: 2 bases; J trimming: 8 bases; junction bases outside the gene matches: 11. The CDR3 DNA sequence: TGTGCCAGCAGCCAAAATAGCGGGAGAAATGGGGGTACGCAGTATTTT. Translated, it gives CASSQNSGRNGGTQYF.

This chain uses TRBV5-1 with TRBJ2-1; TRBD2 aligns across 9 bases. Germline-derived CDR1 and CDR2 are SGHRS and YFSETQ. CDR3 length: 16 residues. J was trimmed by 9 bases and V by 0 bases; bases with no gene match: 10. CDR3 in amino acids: CASSLALAGVPSEQFF. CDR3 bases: TGCGCCAGCAGCTTGGCCTTAGCGGGAGTGCCGAGTGAGCAGTTCTTC. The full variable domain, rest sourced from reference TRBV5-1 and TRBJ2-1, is KAGVTQTPRYLIKTRGQQVTLSCSPISGHRSVSWYQQTPGQGLQFLFEYFSETQRNKGNFPGRFSGRQFSNSRSEMNVSTLELGDSALYLCASSLALAGVPSEQFFGPGTRLTVL.

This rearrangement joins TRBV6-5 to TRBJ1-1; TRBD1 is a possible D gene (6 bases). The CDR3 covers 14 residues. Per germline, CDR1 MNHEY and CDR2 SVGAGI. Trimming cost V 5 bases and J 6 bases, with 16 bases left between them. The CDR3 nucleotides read TGTGCCAGCAGTCCCTTTCGGGGGGCGCCTGAAGCTTTCTTT. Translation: CASSPFRGAPEAFF.

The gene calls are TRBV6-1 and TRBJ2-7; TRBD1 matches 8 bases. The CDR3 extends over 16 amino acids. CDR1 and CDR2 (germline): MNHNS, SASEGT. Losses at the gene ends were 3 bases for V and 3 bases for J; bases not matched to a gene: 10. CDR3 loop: CASSEDRVEFGYEQYF. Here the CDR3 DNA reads TGTGCCAGCAGTGAGGACAGGGTCGAGTTTGGCTACGAGCAGTACTTC.

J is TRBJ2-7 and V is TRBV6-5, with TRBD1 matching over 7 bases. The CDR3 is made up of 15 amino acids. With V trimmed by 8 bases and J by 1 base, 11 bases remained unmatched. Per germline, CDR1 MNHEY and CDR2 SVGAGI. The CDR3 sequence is CASWSPGQPSYEQYF. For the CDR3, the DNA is TGTGCCAGCTGGTCCCCGGGACAGCCATCCTACGAGCAGTACTTC.

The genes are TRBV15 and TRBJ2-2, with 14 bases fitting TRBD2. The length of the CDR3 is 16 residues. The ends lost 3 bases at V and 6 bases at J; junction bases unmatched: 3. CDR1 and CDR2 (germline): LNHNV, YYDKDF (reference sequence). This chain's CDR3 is CATSRAGLAGAGELFF. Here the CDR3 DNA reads TGTGCCACCAGCAGGGCGGGACTAGCGGGAGCCGGGGAGCTGTTTTTT.

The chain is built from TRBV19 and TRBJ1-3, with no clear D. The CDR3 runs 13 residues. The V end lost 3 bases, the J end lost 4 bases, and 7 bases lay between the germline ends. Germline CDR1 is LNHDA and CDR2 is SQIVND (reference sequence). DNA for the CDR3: TGTGCCAGTAGTATCGGTCCCGGAAACACCATATATTTT. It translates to CASSIGPGNTIYF.

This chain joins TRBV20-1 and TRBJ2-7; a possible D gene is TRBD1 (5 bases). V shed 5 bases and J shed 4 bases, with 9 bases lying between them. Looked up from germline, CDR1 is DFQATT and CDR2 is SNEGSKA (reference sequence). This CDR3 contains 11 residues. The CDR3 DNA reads TGCAGTGCTTCCCAGGGATACGAGCAGTACTTC. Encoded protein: CSASQGYEQYF.

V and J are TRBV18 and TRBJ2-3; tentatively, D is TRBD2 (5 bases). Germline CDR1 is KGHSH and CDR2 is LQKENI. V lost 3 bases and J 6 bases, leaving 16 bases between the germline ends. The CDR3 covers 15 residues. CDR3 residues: CASSPRVAGEDTQYF. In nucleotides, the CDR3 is TGTGCCAGCTCACCCCGCGTGGCGGGTGAGGATACGCAGTATTTT.

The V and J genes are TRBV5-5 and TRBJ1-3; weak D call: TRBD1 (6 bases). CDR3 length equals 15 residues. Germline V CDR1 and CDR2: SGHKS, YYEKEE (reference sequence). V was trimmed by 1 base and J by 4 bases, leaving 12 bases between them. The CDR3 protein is CASSLPGASGNTIYF. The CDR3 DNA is TGTGCCAGCAGCTTGCCAGGGGCCTCAGGAAACACCATATATTTT.

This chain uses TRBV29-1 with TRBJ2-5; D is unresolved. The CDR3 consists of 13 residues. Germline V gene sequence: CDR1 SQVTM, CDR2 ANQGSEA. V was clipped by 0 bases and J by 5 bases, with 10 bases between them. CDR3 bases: TGCAGCGTTGAAGAATCTAGATCGGAGACCCAGTACTTC. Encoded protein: CSVEESRSETQYF.

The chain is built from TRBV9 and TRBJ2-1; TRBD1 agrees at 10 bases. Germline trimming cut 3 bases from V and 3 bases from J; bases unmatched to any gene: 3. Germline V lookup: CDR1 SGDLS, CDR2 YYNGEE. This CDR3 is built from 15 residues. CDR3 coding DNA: TGTGCCAGCAGCGCCCGGGACAGGGGCTACAATGAGCAGTTCTTC. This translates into CASSARDRGYNEQFF.

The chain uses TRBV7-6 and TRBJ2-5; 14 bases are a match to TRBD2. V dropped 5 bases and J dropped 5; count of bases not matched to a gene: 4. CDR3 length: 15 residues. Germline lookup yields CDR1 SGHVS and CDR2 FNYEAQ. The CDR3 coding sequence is TGTGCCAGCAGCCCCCGGACTAGCGGGAGGGAGACCCAGTACTTC. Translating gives CASSPRTSGRETQYF.

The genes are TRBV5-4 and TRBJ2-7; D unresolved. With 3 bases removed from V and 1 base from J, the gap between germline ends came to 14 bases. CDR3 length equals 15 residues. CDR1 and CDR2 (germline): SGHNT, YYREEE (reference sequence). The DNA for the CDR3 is TGTGCCAGCAGCTCTGGCGGCGGAAATTCCTACGAGCAGTACTTC. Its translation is CASSSGGGNSYEQYF.